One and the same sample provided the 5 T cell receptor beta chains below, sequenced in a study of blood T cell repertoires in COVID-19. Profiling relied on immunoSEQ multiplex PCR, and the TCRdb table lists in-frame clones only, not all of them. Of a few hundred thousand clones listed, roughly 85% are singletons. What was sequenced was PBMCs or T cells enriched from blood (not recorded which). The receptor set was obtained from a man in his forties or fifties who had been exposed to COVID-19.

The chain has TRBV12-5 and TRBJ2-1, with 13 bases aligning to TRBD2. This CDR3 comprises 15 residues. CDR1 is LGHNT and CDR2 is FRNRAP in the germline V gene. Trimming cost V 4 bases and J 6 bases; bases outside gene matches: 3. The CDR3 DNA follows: TGTGCTAGTGGTTGGGGACTAGCGGGAACCAATGAGCAGTTCTTC. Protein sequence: CASGWGLAGTNEQFF. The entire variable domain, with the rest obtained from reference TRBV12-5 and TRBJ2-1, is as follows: DARVTQTPRHKVTEMGQEVTMRCQPILGHNTVFWYRQTMMQGLELLAYFRNRAPLDDSGMPKDRFSAEMPDATLATLKIQPSEPRDSAVYFCASGWGLAGTNEQFFGPGTRLTVL.

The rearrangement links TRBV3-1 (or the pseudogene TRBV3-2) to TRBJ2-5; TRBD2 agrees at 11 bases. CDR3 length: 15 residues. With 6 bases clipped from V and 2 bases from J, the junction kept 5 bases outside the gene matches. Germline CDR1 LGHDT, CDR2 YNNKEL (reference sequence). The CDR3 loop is CASRDLAGGQETQYF. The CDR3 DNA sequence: TGTGCCAGCAGAGATCTAGCGGGAGGTCAAGAGACCCAGTACTTC.

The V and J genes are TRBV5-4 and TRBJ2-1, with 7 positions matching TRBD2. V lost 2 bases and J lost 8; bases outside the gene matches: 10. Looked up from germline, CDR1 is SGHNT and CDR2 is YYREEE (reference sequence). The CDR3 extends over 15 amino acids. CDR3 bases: TGTGCCAGCAGCTTTTTCGCGGGAGCCGCGGATGAGCAGTTCTTC. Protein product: CASSFFAGAADEQFF.

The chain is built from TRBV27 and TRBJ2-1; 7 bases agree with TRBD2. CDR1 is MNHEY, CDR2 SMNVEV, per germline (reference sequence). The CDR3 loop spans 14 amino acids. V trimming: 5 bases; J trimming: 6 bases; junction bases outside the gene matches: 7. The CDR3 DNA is TGTGCCAGCAGTGTACCGGGACTACGCAATGAGCAGTTCTTC. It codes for CASSVPGLRNEQFF.

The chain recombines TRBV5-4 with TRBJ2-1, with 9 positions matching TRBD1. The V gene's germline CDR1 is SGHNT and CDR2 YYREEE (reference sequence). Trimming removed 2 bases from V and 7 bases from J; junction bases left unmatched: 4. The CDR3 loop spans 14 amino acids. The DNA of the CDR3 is TGTGCCAGCAGCTTACAGGGGGCTTGGAATGAGCAGTTCTTC. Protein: CASSLQGAWNEQFF.